This TCR beta chain comes out of a study of a mutant IDH1 vaccine in newly diagnosed glioma. Study background: Antecedent treatment encompassed radiotherapy, temozolomide, or their combination; the majority received both.

The trim removed 4 bases at V and 2 bases at J, leaving 5 bases unmatched. Germline CDR1 is SGHRS and CDR2 is YFSETQ. This CDR3 comprises 14 residues. Study-wide results and caveats: Across multiple MHC alleles, 93.3% of patients had vaccine-induced responses.

A remark on this clone: The antigen remains unidentified.

TCRdb's copy holds only in-frame clones and misses some; the assay was immunoSEQ multiplex PCR. The table lists tens of thousands of clones, around 79% of them singletons, with roughly 8% in the top ten. This sample's time point: baseline, week 1 (first vaccination visit). Treatment of the sample: pre-vaccination baseline after standard-of-care therapy. Here the sequenced sample was PBMCs, taken from a glioma patient treated with radiotherapy, temozolomide or both. This clonotype was obtained from a man aged 45-65 years with glioma. The chain carries TRBV5-1 and TRBJ2-5; 7 bases align to TRBD1. Here the CDR3 DNA reads TGCGCCAGCAGCCTACAGGGGTTACAAGAGACCCAGTACTTC. This sequence encodes CASSLQGLQETQYF.